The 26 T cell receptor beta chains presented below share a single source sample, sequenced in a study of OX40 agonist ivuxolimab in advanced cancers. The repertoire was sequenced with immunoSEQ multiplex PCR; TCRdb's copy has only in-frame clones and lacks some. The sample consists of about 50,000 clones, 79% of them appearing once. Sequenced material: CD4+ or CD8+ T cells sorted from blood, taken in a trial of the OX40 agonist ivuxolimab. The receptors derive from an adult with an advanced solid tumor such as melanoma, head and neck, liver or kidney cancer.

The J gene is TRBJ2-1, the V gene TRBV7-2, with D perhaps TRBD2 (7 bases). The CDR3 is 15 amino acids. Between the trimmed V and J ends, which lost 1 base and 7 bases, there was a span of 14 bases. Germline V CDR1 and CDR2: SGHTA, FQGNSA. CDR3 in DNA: TGTGCCAGCAGCTTAGGAGGGGGGGCCAAAAATGAGCAGTTCTTC. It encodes CASSLGGGAKNEQFF. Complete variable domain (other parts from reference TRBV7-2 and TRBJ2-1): GAGVSQSPSNKVTEKGKDVELRCDPISGHTALYWYRQSLGQGLEFLIYFQGNSAPDKSGLPSDRFSAERTGGSVSTLTIQRTQQEDSAVYLCASSLGGGAKNEQFFGPGTRLTVL.

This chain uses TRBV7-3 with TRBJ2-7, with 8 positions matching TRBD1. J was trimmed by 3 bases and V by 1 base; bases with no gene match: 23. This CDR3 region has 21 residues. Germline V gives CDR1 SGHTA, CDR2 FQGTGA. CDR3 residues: CASSLNPSTWTGPSQGYEQYF. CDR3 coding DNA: TGTGCCAGCAGCTTAAATCCCTCTACCTGGACAGGGCCCTCACAGGGCTACGAGCAGTACTTC.

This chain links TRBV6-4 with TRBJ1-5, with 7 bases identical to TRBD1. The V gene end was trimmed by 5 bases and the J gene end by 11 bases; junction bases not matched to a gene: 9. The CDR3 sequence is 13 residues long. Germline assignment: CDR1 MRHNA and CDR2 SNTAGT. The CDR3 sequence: CASSHQGGEAQHF. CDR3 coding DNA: TGTGCCAGCAGTCATCAGGGGGGTGAGGCCCAGCATTTT.

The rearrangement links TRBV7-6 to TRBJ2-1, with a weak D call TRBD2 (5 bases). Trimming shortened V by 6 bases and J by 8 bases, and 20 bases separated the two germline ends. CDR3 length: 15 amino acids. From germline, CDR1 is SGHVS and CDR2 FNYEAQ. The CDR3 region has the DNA TGTGCCAGCAGTTACTATGAGGACTGGATCTATGAGCAGTTCTTC. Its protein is CASSYYEDWIYEQFF. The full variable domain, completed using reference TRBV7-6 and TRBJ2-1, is GAGVSQSPRYKVTKRGQDVALRCDPISGHVSLYWYRQALGQGPEFLTYFNYEAQQDKSGLPNDRFSAERPEGSISTLTIQRTEQRDSAMYRCASSYYEDWIYEQFFGPGTRLTVL.

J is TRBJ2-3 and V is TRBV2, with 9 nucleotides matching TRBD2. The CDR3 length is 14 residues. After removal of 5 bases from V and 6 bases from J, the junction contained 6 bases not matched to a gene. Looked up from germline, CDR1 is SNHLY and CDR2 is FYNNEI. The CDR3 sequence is CASSNSGSRDTQYF. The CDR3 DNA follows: TGTGCCAGCAGTAATAGCGGGAGTCGGGATACGCAGTATTTT.

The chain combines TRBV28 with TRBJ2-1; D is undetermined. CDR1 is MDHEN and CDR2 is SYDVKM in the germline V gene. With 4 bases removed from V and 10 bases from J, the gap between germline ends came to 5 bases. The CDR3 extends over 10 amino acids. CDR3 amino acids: CASSSHEQFF. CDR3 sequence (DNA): TGTGCCAGCAGTTCGCACGAGCAGTTCTTC.

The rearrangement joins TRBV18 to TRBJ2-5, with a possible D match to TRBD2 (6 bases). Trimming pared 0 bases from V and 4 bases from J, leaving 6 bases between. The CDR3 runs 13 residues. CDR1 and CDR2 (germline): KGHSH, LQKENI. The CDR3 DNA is TGTGCCAGCTCACCACCGGGACTAGAGACCCAGTACTTC. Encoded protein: CASSPPGLETQYF.

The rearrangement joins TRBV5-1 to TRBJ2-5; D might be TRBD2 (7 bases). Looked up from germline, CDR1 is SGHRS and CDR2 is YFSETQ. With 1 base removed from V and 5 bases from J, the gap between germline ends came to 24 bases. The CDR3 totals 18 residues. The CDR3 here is CASSLLVGGGGGSETQYF. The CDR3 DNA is TGCGCCAGCAGCTTGCTTGTGGGCGGGGGCGGAGGATCGGAGACCCAGTACTTC.

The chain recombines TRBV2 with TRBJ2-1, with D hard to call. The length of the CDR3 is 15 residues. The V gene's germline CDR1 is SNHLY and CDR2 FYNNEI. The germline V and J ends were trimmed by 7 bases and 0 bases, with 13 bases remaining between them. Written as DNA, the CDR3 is TGTGCCAGCAATCCAGAGCAGAGCTCCTACAATGAGCAGTTCTTC. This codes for CASNPEQSSYNEQFF.

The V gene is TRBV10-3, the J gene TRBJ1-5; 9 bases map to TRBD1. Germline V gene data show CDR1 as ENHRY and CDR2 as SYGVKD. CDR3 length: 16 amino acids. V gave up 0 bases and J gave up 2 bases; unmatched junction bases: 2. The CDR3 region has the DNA TGTGCCATCAGTGAGTCGACAGGGGGGGGCAATCAGCCCCAGCATTTT. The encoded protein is CAISESTGGGNQPQHF.

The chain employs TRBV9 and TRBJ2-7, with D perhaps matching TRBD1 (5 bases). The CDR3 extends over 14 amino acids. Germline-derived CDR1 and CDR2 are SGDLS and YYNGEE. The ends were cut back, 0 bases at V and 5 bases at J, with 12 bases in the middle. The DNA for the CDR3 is TGTGCCAGCAGCGTAGCTTCGTCAGGGCACGAGCAGTACTTC. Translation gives CASSVASSGHEQYF.

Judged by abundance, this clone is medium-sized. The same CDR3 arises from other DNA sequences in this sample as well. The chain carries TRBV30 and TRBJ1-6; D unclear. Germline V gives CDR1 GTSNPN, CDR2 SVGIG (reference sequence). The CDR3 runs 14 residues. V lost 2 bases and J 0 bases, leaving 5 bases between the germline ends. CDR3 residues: CAWSTRSYNSPLHF. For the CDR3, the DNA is TGTGCCTGGAGTACCCGCTCCTATAATTCACCCCTCCACTTT.

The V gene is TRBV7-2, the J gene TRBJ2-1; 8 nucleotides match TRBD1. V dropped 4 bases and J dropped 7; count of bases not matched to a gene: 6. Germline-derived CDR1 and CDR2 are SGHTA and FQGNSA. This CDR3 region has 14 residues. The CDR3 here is CASSWTGPRNEQFF. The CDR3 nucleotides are TGTGCCAGCAGCTGGACAGGGCCGAGGAATGAGCAGTTCTTC.

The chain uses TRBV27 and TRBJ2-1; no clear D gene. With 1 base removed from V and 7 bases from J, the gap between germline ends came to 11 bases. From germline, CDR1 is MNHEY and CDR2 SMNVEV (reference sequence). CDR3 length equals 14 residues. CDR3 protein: CASSLWAMGNEQFF. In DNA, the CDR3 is TGTGCCAGCAGTTTATGGGCCATGGGGAATGAGCAGTTCTTC.

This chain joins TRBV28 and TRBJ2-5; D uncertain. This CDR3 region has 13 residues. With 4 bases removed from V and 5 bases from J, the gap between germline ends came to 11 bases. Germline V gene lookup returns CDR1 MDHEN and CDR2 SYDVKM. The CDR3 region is CASSSPAVETQYF. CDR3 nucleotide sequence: TGTGCCAGCAGTTCCCCCGCCGTGGAGACCCAGTACTTC.

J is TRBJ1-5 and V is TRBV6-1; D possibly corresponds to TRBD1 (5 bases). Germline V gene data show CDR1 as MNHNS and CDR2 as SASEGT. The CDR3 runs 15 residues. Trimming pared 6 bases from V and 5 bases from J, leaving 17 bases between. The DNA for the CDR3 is TGTGCCAGCAGGTCCGGGGGACCCGGGGATCAGCCCCAGCATTTT. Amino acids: CASRSGGPGDQPQHF.

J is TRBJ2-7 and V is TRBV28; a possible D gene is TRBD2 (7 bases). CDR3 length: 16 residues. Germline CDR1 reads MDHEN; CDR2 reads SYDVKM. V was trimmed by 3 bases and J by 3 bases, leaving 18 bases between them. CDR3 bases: TGTGCCAGCAGTTTTGCGGGGGCGCGGACAAACTACGAGCAGTACTTC. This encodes CASSFAGARTNYEQYF.

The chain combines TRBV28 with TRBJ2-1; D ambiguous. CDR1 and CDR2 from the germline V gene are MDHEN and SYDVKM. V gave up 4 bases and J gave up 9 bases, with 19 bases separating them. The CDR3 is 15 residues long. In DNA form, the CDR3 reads TGTGCCAGCAGTTCCCGAGAAAGGGCTAGGGTTGAGCAGTTCTTC. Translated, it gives CASSSRERARVEQFF.

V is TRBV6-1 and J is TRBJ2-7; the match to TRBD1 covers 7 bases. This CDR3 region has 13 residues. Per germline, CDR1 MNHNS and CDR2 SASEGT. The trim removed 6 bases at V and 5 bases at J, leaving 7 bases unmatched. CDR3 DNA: TGTGCCAGCAGACAGACAGGGCGCGACGAGCAGTACTTC. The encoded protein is CASRQTGRDEQYF.

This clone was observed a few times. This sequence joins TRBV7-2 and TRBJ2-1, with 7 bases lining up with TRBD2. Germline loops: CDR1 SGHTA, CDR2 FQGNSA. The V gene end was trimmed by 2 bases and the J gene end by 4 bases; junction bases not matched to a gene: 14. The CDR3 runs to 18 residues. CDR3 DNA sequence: TGTGCCAGCAGCTTATTTTATGCGTCGTCTAGCGGATACAATGAGCAGTTCTTC. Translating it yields CASSLFYASSSGYNEQFF.

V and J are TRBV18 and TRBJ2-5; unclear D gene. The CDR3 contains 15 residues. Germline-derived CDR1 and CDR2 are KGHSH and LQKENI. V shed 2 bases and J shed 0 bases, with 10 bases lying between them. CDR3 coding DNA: TGTGCCAGCTCACCATTAAAAGGATACCAAGAGACCCAGTACTTC. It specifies CASSPLKGYQETQYF.

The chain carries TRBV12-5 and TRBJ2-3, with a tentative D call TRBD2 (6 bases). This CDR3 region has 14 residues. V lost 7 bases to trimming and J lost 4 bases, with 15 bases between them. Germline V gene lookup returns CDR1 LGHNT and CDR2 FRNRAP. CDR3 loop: CASAPGVGADTQYF. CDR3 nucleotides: TGTGCTAGTGCCCCGGGGGTGGGGGCAGATACGCAGTATTTT. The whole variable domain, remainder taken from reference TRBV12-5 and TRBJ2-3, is DARVTQTPRHKVTEMGQEVTMRCQPILGHNTVFWYRQTMMQGLELLAYFRNRAPLDDSGMPKDRFSAEMPDATLATLKIQPSEPRDSAVYFCASAPGVGADTQYFGPGTRLTVL.

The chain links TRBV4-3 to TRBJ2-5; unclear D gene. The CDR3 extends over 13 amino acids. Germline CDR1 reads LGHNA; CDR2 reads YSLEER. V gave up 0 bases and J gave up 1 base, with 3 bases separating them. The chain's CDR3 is CASSQDVQETQYF. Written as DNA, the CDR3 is TGCGCCAGCAGCCAAGACGTCCAAGAGACCCAGTACTTC.

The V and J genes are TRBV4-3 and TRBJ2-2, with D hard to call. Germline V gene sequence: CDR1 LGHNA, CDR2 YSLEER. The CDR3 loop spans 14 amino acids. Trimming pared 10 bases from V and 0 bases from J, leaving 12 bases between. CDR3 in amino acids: CATSQEPNTGELFF. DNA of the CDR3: TGCGCCACCTCGCAGGAACCGAACACCGGGGAGCTGTTTTTT.

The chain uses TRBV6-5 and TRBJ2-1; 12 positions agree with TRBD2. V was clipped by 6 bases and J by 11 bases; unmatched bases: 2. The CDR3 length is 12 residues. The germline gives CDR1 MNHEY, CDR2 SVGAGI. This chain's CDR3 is CASRTSGSKQFF. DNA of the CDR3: TGTGCCAGCAGGACTAGCGGGAGTAAGCAGTTCTTC.

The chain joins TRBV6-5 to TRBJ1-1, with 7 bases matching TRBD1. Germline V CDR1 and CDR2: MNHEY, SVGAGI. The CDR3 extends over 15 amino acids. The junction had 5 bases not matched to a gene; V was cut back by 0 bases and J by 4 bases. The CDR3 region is CASSYSRQGSTEAFF. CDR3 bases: TGTGCCAGCAGTTACTCCCGACAGGGTTCCACTGAAGCTTTCTTT.